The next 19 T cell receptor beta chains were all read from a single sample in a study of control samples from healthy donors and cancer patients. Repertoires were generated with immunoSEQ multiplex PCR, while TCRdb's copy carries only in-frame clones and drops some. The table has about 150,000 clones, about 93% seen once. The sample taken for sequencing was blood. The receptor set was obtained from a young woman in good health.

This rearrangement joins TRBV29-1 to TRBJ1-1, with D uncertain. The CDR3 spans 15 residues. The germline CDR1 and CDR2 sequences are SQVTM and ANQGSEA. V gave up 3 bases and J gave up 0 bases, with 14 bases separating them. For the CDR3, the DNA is TGCAGCGTTGAGTCTGGGTTGAGATTGAACACTGAAGCTTTCTTT. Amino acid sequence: CSVESGLRLNTEAFF.

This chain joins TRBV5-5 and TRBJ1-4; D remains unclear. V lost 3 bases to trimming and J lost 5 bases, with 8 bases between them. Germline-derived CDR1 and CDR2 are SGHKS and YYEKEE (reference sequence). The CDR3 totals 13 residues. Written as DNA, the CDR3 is TGTGCCAGCAGCTGGAACCCGAATGAAAAACTGTTTTTT. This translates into CASSWNPNEKLFF.

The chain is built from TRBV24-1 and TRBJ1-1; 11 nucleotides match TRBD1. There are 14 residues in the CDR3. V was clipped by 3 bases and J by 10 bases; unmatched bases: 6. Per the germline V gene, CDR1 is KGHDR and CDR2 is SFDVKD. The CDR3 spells CATSDGGQGGVAFF. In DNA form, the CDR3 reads TGTGCCACCAGTGATGGGGGACAGGGGGGCGTAGCTTTCTTT.

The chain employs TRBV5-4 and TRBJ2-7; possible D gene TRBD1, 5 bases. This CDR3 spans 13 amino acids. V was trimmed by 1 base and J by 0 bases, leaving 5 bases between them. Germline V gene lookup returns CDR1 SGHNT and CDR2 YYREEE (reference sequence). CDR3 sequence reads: CASSLRGSYEQYF. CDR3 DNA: TGTGCCAGCAGCTTGAGGGGCTCCTACGAGCAGTACTTC.

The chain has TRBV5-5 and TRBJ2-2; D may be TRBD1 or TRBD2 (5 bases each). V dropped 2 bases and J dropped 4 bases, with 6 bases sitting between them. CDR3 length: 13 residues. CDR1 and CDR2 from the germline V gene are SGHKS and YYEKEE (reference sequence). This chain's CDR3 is CASSLGTTGELFF. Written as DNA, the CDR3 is TGTGCCAGCAGCTTAGGGACCACCGGGGAGCTGTTTTTT.

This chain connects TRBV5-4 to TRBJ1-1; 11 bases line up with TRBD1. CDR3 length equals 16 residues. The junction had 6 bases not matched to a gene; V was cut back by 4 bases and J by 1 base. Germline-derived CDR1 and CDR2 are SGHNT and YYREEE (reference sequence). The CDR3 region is CASSLGTGGGNTEAFF. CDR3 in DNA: TGTGCCAGCAGCCTGGGGACAGGGGGGGGGAACACTGAAGCTTTCTTT.

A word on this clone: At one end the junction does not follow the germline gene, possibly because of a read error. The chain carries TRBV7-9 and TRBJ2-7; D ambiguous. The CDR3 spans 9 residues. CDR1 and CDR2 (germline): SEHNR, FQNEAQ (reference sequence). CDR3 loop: CASSPLTGF. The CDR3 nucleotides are TGTGCCAGCAGCCCCCTTACCGGGTTC.

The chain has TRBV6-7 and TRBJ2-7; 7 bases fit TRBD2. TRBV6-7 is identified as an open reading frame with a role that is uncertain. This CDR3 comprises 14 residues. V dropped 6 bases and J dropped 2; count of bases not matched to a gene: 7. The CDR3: CASRPGLTTYEQYF. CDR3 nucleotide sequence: TGTGCCAGCAGGCCGGGACTAACCACCTACGAGCAGTACTTC.

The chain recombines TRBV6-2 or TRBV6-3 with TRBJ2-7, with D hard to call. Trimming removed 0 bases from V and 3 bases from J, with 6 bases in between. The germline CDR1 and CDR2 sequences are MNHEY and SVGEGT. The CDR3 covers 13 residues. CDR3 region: CASSYSLVYEQYF. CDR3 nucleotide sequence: TGTGCCAGCAGTTACTCCCTAGTCTACGAGCAGTACTTC.

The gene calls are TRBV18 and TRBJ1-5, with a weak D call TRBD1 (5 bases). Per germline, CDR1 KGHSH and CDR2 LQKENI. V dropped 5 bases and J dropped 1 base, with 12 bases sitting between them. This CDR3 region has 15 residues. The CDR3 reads CASSFQGGSNQPQHF. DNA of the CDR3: TGTGCCAGCTCATTCCAGGGTGGCAGCAATCAGCCCCAGCATTTT.

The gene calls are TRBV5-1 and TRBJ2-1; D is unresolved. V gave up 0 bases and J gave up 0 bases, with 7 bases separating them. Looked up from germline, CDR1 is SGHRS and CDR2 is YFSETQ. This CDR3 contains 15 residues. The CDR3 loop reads CASSLGQSSYNEQFF. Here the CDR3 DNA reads TGCGCCAGCAGCTTGGGTCAGAGCTCCTACAATGAGCAGTTCTTC.

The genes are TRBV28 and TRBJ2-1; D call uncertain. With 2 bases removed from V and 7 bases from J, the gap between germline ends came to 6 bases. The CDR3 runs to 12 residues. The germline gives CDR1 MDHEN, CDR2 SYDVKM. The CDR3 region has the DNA TGTGCCAGCAGTTTACACCCGAATGAGCAGTTCTTC. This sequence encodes CASSLHPNEQFF.

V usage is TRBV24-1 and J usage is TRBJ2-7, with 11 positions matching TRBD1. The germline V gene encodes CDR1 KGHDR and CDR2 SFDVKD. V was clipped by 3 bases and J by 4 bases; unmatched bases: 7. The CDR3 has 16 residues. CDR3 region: CATSDPRDRGKYEQYF. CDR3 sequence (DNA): TGTGCCACCAGTGATCCCCGGGACAGGGGGAAGTACGAGCAGTACTTC.

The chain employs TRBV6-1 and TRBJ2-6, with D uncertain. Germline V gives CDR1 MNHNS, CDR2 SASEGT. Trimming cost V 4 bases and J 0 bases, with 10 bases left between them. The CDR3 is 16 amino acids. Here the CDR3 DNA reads TGTGCCAGCAGTGCCTTGTCGAGCTCTGGGGCCAACGTCCTGACTTTC. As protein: CASSALSSSGANVLTF.

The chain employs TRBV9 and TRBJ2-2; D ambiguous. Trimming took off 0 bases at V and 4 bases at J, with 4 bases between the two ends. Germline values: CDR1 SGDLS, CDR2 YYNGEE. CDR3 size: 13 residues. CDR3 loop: CASSVGPTGELFF. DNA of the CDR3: TGTGCCAGCAGCGTAGGGCCCACCGGGGAGCTGTTTTTT. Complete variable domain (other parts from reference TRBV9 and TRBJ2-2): DSGVTQTPKHLITATGQRVTLRCSPRSGDLSVYWYQQSLDQGLQFLIQYYNGEERAKGNILERFSAQQFPDLHSELNLSSLELGDSALYFCASSVGPTGELFFGEGSRLTVL.

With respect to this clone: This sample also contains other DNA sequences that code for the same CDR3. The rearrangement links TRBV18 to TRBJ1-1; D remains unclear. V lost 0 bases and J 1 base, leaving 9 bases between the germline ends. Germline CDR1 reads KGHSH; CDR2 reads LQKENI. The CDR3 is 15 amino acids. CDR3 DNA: TGTGCCAGCTCACCACCGAAGGGAGGGAACACTGAAGCTTTCTTT. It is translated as CASSPPKGGNTEAFF. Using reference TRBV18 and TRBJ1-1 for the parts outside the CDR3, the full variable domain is NAGVMQNPRHLVRRRGQEARLRCSPMKGHSHVYWYRQLPEEGLKFMVYLQKENIIDESGMPKERFSAEFPKEGPSILRIQQVVRGDSAAYFCASSPPKGGNTEAFFGQGTRLTVV.

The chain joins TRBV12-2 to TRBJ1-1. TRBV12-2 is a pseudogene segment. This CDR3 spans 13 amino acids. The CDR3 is CASRLWHGIEAFF. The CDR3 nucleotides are TGTGCAAGTCGCTTATGGCATGGGATCGAAGCTTTCTTT.

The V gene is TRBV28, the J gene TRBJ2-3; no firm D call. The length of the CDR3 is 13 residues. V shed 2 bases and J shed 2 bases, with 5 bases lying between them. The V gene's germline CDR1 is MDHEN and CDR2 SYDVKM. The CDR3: CASSLGTTDTQYF. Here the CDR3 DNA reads TGTGCCAGCAGTTTAGGTACCACAGATACGCAGTATTTT.

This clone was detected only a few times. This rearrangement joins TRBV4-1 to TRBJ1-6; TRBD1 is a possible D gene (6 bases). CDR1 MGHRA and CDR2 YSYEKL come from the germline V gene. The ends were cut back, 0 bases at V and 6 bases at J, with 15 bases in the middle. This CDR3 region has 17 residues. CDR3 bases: TGCGCCAGCAGCCAAGAACCAAACGGACAGATTAATTCACCCCTCCACTTT. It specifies CASSQEPNGQINSPLHF.